This T cell receptor beta chain was recorded in a study of OX40 agonist ivuxolimab in advanced cancers. Study-level information: Intravenous ivuxolimab at 0.01 to 10 mg/kg was given to patients every 2 weeks. Of the patients, three showed partial responses, one with hepatocellular carcinoma and two with cutaneous melanoma.

As to this clone: As yet, its antigen is unknown.

The CDR3 has 12 amino acids. Germline CDR1 is MRHNA and CDR2 is SNTAGT. Trimming removed 0 bases from V and 6 bases from J, with 0 bases in between. Study-wide results and limits: Determination of antigen specificity was not performed for the expanded peripheral T cells. Low levels of normalized T-cell clonal expansion also appeared in some nonresponders.

Repertoires were generated with immunoSEQ multiplex PCR, while TCRdb's copy carries only in-frame clones and drops some. The repertoire holds about 56,000 clones, with approximately 82% as singletons. The chain links TRBV6-4 to TRBJ1-6; D gene uncertain. This clonotype originated in an adult with an advanced solid tumor such as melanoma, head and neck, liver or kidney cancer. Sequenced here: CD4+ or CD8+ T cells sorted from blood, sampled in a trial of the OX40 agonist ivuxolimab. CDR3 bases: TGTGCCAGCAGTGACTCTAATTCACCCCTCCACTTT. It translates to CASSDSNSPLHF.